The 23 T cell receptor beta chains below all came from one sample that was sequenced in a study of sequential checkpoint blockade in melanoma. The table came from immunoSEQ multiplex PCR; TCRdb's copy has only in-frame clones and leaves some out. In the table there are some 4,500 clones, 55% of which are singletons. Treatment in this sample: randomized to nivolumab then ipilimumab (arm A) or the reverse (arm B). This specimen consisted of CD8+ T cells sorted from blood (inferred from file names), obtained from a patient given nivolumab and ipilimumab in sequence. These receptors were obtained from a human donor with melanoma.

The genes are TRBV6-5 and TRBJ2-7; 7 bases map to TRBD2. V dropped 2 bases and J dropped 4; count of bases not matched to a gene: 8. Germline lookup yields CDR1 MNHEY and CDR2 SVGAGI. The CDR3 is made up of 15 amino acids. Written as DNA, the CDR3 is TGTGCCAGCAGTTACGCTGGCGGGAGCATGTACGAGCAGTACTTC. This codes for CASSYAGGSMYEQYF.

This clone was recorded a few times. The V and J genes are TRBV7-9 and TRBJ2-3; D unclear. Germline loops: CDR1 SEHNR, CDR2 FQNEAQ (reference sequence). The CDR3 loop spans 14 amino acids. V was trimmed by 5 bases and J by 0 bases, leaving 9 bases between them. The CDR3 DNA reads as TGTGCCAGCAGCCCTCCTAGAAGCACAGATACGCAGTATTTT. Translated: CASSPPRSTDTQYF.

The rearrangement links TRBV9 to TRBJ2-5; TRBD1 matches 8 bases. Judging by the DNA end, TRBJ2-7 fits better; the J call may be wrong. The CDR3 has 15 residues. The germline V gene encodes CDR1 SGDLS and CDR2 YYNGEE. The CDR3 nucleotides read TGTGCCAGCAGCCAGGGGGCAGGGCCCTCCTACGAGCAGTACTTC. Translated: CASSQGAGPSYEQYF.

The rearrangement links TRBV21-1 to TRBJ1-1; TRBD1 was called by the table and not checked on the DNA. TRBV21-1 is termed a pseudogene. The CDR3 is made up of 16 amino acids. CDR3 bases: TGTGCCAGCAGCAAGCAAATAACAGGGGGCACCACTGAAGCTTTCTTT. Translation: CASSKQITGGTTEAFF.

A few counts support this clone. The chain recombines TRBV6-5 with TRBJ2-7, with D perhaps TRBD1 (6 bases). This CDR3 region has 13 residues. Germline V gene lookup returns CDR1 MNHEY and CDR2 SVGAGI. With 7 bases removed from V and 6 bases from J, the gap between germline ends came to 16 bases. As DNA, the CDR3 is TGTGCCAGCATGAAAACAGGGACCCCCGAGCAGTACTTC. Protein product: CASMKTGTPEQYF.

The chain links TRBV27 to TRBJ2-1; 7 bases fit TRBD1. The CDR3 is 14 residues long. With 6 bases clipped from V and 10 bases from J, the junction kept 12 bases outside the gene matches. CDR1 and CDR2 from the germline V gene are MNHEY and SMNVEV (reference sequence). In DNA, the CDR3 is TGTGCCAGCAGGGAGATATGGGACAGTGAGGAGCAGTTCTTC. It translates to CASREIWDSEEQFF.

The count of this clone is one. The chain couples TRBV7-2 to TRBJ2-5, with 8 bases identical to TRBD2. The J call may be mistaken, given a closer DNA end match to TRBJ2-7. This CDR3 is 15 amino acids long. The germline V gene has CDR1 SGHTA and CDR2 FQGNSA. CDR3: CASSLYPGGFYEQYF. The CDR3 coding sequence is TGTGCCAGCAGCTTATACCCGGGAGGGTTCTACGAGCAGTACTTC.

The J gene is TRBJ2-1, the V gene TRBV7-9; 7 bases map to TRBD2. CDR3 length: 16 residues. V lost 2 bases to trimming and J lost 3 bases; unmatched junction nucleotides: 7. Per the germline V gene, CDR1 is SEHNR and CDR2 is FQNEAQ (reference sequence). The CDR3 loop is CASSLSAGAYYNEQFF. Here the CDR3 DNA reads TGTGCCAGCAGCTTATCTGCGGGAGCCTACTACAATGAGCAGTTCTTC.

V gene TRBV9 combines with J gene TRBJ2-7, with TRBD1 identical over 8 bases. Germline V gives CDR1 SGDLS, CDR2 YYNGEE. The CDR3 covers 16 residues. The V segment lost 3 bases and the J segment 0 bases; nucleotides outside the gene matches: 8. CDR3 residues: CASSGGQGISSYEQYF. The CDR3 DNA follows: TGTGCCAGCAGCGGAGGACAGGGTATTTCCTCCTACGAGCAGTACTTC.

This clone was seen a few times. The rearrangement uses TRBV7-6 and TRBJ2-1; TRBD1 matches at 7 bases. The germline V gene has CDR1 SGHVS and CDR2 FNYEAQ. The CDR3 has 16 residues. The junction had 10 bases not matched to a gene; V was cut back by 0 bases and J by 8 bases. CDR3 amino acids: CASSLAPGQTGYEQFF. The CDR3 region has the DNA TGTGCCAGCAGCTTAGCTCCGGGACAGACTGGATATGAGCAGTTCTTC.

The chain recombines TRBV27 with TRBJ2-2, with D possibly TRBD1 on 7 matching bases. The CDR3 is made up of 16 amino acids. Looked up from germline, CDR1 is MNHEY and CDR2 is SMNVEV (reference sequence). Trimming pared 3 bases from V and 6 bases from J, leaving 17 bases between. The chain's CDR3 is CASSLRQGGVAGELFF. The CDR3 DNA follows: TGTGCCAGCAGTTTGAGACAGGGCGGGGTAGCCGGGGAGCTGTTTTTT.

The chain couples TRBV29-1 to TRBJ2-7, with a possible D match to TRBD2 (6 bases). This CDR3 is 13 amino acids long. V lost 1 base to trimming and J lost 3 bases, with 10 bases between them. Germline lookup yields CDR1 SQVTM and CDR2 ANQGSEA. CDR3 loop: CSVEGEAGYEQYF. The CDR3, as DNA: TGCAGCGTTGAAGGGGAAGCGGGCTACGAGCAGTACTTC.

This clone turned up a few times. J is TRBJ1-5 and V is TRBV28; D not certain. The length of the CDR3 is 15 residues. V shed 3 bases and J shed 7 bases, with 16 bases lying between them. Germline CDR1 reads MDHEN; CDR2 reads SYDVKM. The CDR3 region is CASSFGSRNIQPQHF. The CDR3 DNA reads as TGTGCCAGCAGTTTTGGTTCTAGGAACATCCAGCCCCAGCATTTT.

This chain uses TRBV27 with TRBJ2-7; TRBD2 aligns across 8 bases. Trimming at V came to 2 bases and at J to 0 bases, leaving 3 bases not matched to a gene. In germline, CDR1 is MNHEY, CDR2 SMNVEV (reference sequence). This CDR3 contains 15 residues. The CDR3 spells CASSLERESSYEQYF. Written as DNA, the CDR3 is TGTGCCAGCAGTTTAGAGCGGGAGAGCTCCTACGAGCAGTACTTC.

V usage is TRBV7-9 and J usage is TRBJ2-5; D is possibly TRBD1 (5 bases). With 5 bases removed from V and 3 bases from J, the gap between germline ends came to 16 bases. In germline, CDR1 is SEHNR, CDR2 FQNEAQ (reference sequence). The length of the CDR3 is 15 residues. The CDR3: CASSVGRGTKETQYF. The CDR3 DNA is TGTGCCAGCAGCGTAGGAAGGGGCACCAAAGAGACCCAGTACTTC.

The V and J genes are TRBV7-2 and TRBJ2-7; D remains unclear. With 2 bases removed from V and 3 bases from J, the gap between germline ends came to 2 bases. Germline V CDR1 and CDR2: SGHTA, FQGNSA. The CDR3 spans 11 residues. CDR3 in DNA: TGTGCCAGCAGCTTATACTACGAGCAGTACTTC. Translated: CASSLYYEQYF.

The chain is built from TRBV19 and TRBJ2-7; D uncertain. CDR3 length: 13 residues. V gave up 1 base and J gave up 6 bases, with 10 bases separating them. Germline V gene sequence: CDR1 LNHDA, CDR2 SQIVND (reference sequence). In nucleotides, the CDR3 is TGTGCCAGTAGTATAGGCGGCACAACCGAGCAGTACTTC. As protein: CASSIGGTTEQYF. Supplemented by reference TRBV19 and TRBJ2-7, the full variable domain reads DGGITQSPKYLFRKEGQNVTLSCEQNLNHDAMYWYRQDPGQGLRLIYYSQIVNDFQKGDIAEGYSVSREKKESFPLTVTSAQKNPTAFYLCASSIGGTTEQYFGPGTRLTVT.

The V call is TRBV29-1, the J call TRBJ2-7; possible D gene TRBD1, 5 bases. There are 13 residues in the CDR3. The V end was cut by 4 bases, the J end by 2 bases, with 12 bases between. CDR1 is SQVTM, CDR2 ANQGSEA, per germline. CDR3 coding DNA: TGCAGCGTTGTTGGTGGGGCGGCCTACGAGCAGTACTTC. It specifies CSVVGGAAYEQYF.

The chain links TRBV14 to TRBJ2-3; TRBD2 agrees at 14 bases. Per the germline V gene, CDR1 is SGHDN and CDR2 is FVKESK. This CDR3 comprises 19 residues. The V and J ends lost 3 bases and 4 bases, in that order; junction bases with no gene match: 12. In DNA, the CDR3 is TGTGCCAGCAGCCATACAGGGACTAGCGGGAGCAATCCTCCAGATACGCAGTATTTT. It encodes CASSHTGTSGSNPPDTQYF.

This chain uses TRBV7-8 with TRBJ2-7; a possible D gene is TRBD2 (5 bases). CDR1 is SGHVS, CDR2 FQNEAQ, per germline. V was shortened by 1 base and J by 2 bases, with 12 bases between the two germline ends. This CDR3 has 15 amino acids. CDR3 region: CASSLVAGGPYEQYF. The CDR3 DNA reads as TGTGCCAGCAGCTTAGTGGCAGGAGGACCCTACGAGCAGTACTTC.

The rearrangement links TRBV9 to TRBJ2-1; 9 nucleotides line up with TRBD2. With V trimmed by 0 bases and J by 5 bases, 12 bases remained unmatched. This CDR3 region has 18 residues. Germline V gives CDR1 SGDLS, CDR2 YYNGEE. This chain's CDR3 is CASSVGALAGVTDNEQFF. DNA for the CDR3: TGTGCCAGCAGCGTAGGGGCTTTAGCGGGGGTGACCGACAATGAGCAGTTCTTC.

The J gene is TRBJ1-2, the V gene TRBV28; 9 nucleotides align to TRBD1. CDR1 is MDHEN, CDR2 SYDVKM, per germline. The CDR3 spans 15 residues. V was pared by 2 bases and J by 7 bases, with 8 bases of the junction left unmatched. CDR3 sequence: CASSLAGTGTGGYTF. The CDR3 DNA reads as TGTGCCAGCAGTTTAGCCGGGACAGGGACCGGTGGCTACACCTTC.

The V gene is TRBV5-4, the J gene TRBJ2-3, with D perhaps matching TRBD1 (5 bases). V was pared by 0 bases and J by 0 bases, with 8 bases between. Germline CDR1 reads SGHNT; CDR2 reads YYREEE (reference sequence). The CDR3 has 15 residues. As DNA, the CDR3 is TGTGCCAGCAGCTTGGGGGGCCCTAGCACAGATACGCAGTATTTT. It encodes CASSLGGPSTDTQYF.